The rows below give T cell receptor beta chains drawn from one sample of a study of cytomegalovirus exposure and HLA in healthy donors. Only in-frame clones appear in the TCRdb table, and some are missing; sequencing was by immunoSEQ multiplex PCR. The data contain 180,000 or so clones, around nine tenths of them seen just once; the ten biggest clones take up 0.31%. Sample: PBMCs. These receptors came from a woman aged 25-40 years in good health and CMV-seronegative. Both conserved end residues are part of each CDR3. D genes are given only for firm matches. The size of a clone is reported for some rows only, either as once, few or many, or as a class for expanded clones.

v_call,j_call,d_call,clone_size,cdr3_aa,cdr3_nt
TRBV29-1,TRBJ2-3,.,.,CSVYSSTDTQYF,TGCAGCGTTTACAGTAGCACAGATACGCAGTATTTT
TRBV7-9,TRBJ2-2,TRBD2,.,CASSLEWTSADTGELFF,TGTGCCAGCAGCTTAGAGTGGACTAGCGCAGACACCGGGGAGCTGTTTTTT
TRBV21-1,TRBJ2-7,.,.,CASSKVRRGKNEQYF,TGTGCCAGCAGCAAAGTACGTCGCGGGAAGAACGAGCAGTACTTC
TRBV28,TRBJ1-3,.,.,CASSFGTPGNTIYF,TGTGCCAGCAGTTTCGGGACACCTGGAAACACCATATATTTT
TRBV11-2,TRBJ1-1,.,.,CASSLELNTEAFF,TGTGCCAGCAGCTTGGAGCTGAACACTGAAGCTTTCTTT
TRBV6-5,TRBJ2-1,.,.,CASRSPRGGYNEQFF,TGTGCCAGCAGATCCCCTAGGGGGGGATACAATGAACAGTTCTTC
TRBV28,TRBJ2-7,.,once,CATIQSTNYEQYF,TGTGCCACGATCCAGTCCACTAACTACGAGCAGTACTTC
TRBV6-6,TRBJ2-7,.,.,CASSYSVPSYEQYF,TGTGCCAGCAGTTATAGCGTACCCTCCTACGAGCAGTACTTC
TRBV5-1,TRBJ2-7,TRBD2,.,CASSLDRLAGEYEQYF,TGCGCCAGCAGCTTGGATCGGCTAGCGGGAGAATACGAGCAGTACTTC
TRBV7-8,TRBJ2-7,TRBD1,.,CASSLGSGTGLYEQYF,TGTGCCAGCAGCTTAGGTTCGGGGACAGGGCTCTACGAGCAGTACTTC
TRBV6-5,TRBJ2-7,TRBD1,.,CASSGQGVYEQYF,TGTGCCAGCTCGGGACAGGGGGTTTACGAGCAGTACTTC
TRBV18,TRBJ2-5,.,few,CASSPPGAETQYF,TGTGCCAGCTCACCACCGGGGGCAGAGACCCAGTACTTC
TRBV27,TRBJ2-7,TRBD2,once,CASSVSQTSNEQYF,TGTGCCAGCAGTGTCTCGCAGACTAGCAACGAGCAGTACTTC
TRBV7-9,TRBJ2-2,.,.,CASSFPLTTGNTGELFF,TGTGCCAGCAGCTTCCCTCTTACGACAGGGAACACCGGGGAGCTGTTTTTT
TRBV7-9,TRBJ1-1,.,.,CASSLVTQYGMNTEAFF,TGTGCCAGCAGCTTAGTCACACAATACGGGATGAACACTGAAGCTTTCTTT
TRBV15,TRBJ1-3,.,.,CATSRDLGNTIYF,TGTGCCACCAGCAGAGATCTGGGAAACACCATATATTTT
TRBV6-1,TRBJ1-2,.,.,CASSEVRGSGYTF,TGTGCCAGCAGTGAGGTACGGGGATCCGGCTACACCTTC
TRBV30,TRBJ1-1,.,.,CALTRGRAVGTEAFF,TGTGCCTTAACCAGAGGCAGGGCGGTGGGTACTGAAGCTTTCTTT
TRBV2,TRBJ2-5,.,.,CASRPTGFRQETQYF,TGTGCCAGCAGGCCCACAGGGTTCCGGCAAGAGACCCAGTACTTC
TRBV6-6,TRBJ2-7,.,.,CASRTLRAGEQYF,TGTGCCAGCAGGACACTCAGGGCGGGGGAGCAGTACTTC
TRBV28,TRBJ2-7,.,.,CASRGGAGFPYEQYF,TGTGCCAGCAGAGGAGGGGCAGGGTTTCCCTACGAGCAGTACTTC
TRBV15,TRBJ2-2,.,.,CATAGPTTNTGELFF,TGTGCCACCGCGGGACCGACTACGAACACCGGGGAGCTGTTTTTT
TRBV6-1,TRBJ2-7,.,.,CASREQGIYEQYF,TGTGCCAGCAGGGAACAGGGAATCTACGAGCAGTACTTC
TRBV2,TRBJ1-1,.,.,CASSEAQGGDTEAFF,TGTGCCAGCAGTGAAGCGCAAGGGGGGGACACTGAAGCTTTCTTT